Sequencing of this T cell receptor (beta chain) was carried out in a study of OX40 agonist ivuxolimab in advanced cancers. Study in general: At 82.7% male, the cohort had a mean age of around 56 years, ranging from roughly 20 to 90. Allowance was made for prior anti-PD-1, anti-PD-L1 or anti-CTLA-4 therapy, and about 40% had some.

Points from the study as a whole: A proportion of nonresponders additionally exhibited low normalized T-cell clonal expansion.

CDR1 MRHNA and CDR2 SNTAGT come from the germline V gene. Counting both end residues, the CDR3 totals 15 amino acids. Libraries were prepared by immunoSEQ multiplex PCR; TCRdb keeps only in-frame clonotypes and omits some of them. This sample carries tens of thousands of clones, 89% of them seen once, and the ten largest clones take 0.33%. Turning to this clone: Its antigen is currently unknown. The limits of the CDR3 on the DNA are not certain, so only TCRdb's listed CDR3 is given.

Sample: CD4+ or CD8+ T cells sorted from blood, taken in a trial of the OX40 agonist ivuxolimab. The J gene is TRBJ1-5, the V gene TRBV6-4. The sequence derives from an adult with an advanced solid tumor such as melanoma, head and neck, liver or kidney cancer. The CDR3 protein is CATYLCGTLNQPQHF.